This T cell receptor beta chain was observed in a study of CD8 T cells in Susac syndrome. With random hexamers, reverse transcription was performed on roughly 0.45 to 1 ug of RNA. TCRdb analysed the immunoSEQ multiplex PCR reads with MiXCR anew, one entry per CDR3 protein. The sample carries some 210,000 distinct CDR3 sequences, about 94% recorded once. The V end was cut by 3 bases, the J end by 3 bases, with 15 bases between. The V gene's germline CDR1 is MNHEY and CDR2 SVGEGT. This CDR3 region has 15 residues. Points on this clonotype: What it recognizes is unknown.

General observations from the study: The CD4+ T cell repertoires, which came from Susac syndrome patients, showed no sign of clonal expansion.

Material for sequencing was CD4+ T cells from PBMCs. The chain uses TRBV6-2 or TRBV6-3 and TRBJ2-7, with D perhaps matching TRBD1 (5 bases). The clonotype comes from a human donor with Susac syndrome. The CDR3 coding sequence is TGTGCCAGCAGTTATCCAACAAGACAGTTCTACGAGCAGTACTTC. Encoded protein: CASSYPTRQFYEQYF.